This T cell receptor beta chain was sequenced for a study of blood T cells in healthy people across ages. Primed by a sample-barcoded 5' primer and a J-beta primer mix, a second PCR proceeded for about 6 to 12 cycles. Via MiXCR, TCRdb re-called the 5' RACE reads, giving one row per CDR3 protein. The data contain 1.5 million to 1.9 million distinct CDR3 sequences, about 45% of them seen just once; the ten biggest clones take up more than 4%. A few counts support this clonotype. The CDR3 totals 13 residues. The V and J ends lost 5 bases and 13 bases respectively, with 18 bases between them. Germline V gene data show CDR1 as KGHSH and CDR2 as LQKENI. Each sample provided at least 6 micrograms of extracted total RNA.

The sequence was collected from a woman between 18 and 29 years old in good health. V is TRBV18 and J is TRBJ2-4; D may be TRBD1 or TRBD2 (5 bases each). Source material: blood. The CDR3 spells CASSSTGTLKQYF. CDR3 bases: TGTGCCAGCTCATCAACCGGGACCCTGAAGCAGTACTTC.